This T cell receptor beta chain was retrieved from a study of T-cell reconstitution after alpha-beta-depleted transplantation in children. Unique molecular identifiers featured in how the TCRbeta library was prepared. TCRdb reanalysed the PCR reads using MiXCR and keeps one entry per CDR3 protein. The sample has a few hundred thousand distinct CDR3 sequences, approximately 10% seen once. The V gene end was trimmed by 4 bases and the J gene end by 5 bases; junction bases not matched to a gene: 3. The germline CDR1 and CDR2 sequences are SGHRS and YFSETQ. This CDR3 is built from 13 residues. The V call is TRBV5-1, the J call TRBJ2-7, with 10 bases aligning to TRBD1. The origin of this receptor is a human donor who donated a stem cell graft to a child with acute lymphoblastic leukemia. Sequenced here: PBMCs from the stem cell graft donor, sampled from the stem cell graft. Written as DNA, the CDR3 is TGCGCCAGCAGCCACGGACAGGGGGACGAGCAGTACTTC. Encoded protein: CASSHGQGDEQYF.